Below, 17 T cell receptor beta chains from the same sample are listed, as sequenced in a study of T cell responses to AZD1222 COVID-19 vaccine. This table comes from immunoSEQ multiplex PCR, and its TCRdb copy is limited to in-frame clones, with some not included. The sample has about 140,000 clones; 80% to 95% are singletons. Sequencing used peripheral blood, obtained 28 days after the second AZD1222 dose. All receptors derive from an adult who received the AZD1222 COVID-19 vaccine.

The chain employs TRBV28 and TRBJ2-7; 8 bases line up with TRBD2. This CDR3 contains 17 residues. The J segment lost 3 bases and the V segment lost 4 bases, leaving 14 bases of the junction unmatched. Germline CDR1 MDHEN, CDR2 SYDVKM. DNA of the CDR3: TGTGCCAGCAGTTCCTATAGCGGGGCGGGACGTTTCTACGAGCAGTACTTC. It is translated as CASSSYSGAGRFYEQYF.

DNA of the CDR3: TGTGCCAGCAGTGCTGGGTACGAGCAGTACTTC. It codes for CASSAGYEQYF. The chain is built from TRBV2 and TRBJ2-7, with D unclear. Germline V gives CDR1 SNHLY, CDR2 FYNNEI. The CDR3 length is 11 residues. V lost 4 bases and J 4 bases, leaving 5 bases between the germline ends.

This chain connects TRBV28 to TRBJ1-2; unclear D gene. The CDR3 loop spans 12 amino acids. Germline V lookup: CDR1 MDHEN, CDR2 SYDVKM. The V and J ends lost 6 bases and 4 bases respectively, with 9 bases between them. This CDR3 reads CASSPPGYGYTF. The CDR3 coding sequence is TGTGCCAGCAGCCCACCGGGCTATGGCTACACCTTC.

V usage is TRBV4-3 and J usage is TRBJ2-1; 8 nucleotides agree with TRBD2. With V trimmed by 0 bases and J by 7 bases, 8 bases remained unmatched. The CDR3 is 16 residues long. Germline V gives CDR1 LGHNA, CDR2 YSLEER. The CDR3 protein is CASSQDLPSGRNEQFF. The CDR3 nucleotides read TGCGCCAGCAGCCAAGATTTACCTAGCGGGCGGAATGAGCAGTTCTTC.

V gene TRBV6-4 combines with J gene TRBJ2-2, with unresolved D. Trimming shortened V by 4 bases and J by 1 base, and 7 bases separated the two germline ends. CDR3 length: 14 residues. The germline V gene encodes CDR1 MRHNA and CDR2 SNTAGT. CDR3 sequence (DNA): TGTGCCAGCAGTGCCCGACGGAACACCGGGGAGCTGTTTTTT. Its translation: CASSARRNTGELFF.

The chain carries TRBV4-1 and TRBJ1-3, with TRBD1 matching over 7 bases. The CDR3 consists of 17 residues. In germline, CDR1 is MGHRA, CDR2 YSYEKL. The V and J ends lost 2 bases and 2 bases, in that order; junction bases with no gene match: 9. DNA of the CDR3: TGCGCCAGCAGCCAACCCACAGGGGAAAGAGCTGGAAACACCATATATTTT. Translating gives CASSQPTGERAGNTIYF.

The chain uses TRBV28 and TRBJ1-2; D not resolved. The CDR3 has 14 residues. Germline lookup yields CDR1 MDHEN and CDR2 SYDVKM. Trimming stripped 7 bases from V and 1 base from J, with 13 bases between. In DNA form, the CDR3 reads TGTGCCAGCACGAGGGCGGGGAGTAACTATGGCTACACCTTC. This gives the protein CASTRAGSNYGYTF.

V gene TRBV7-2 combines with J gene TRBJ1-1; D unclear. Trimming shortened V by 4 bases and J by 1 base, and 10 bases separated the two germline ends. The germline V gene encodes CDR1 SGHTA and CDR2 FQGNSA. The CDR3 sequence is 14 residues long. CDR3 bases: TGTGCCAGCAGCTCCCAACCTGGGAACACTGAAGCTTTCTTT. Protein: CASSSQPGNTEAFF. The entire variable domain, with the rest obtained from reference TRBV7-2 and TRBJ1-1, is as follows: GAGVSQSPSNKVTEKGKDVELRCDPISGHTALYWYRQSLGQGLEFLIYFQGNSAPDKSGLPSDRFSAERTGGSVSTLTIQRTQQEDSAVYLCASSSQPGNTEAFFGQGTRLTVV.

The genes are TRBV2 and TRBJ1-1; D possibly corresponds to TRBD1 (5 bases). V was cut by 8 bases and J by 1 base, with 17 bases left in between. Per germline, CDR1 SNHLY and CDR2 FYNNEI. This CDR3 region has 15 residues. CDR3 in DNA: TGTGCCAGCCTAATGGGGGGGGTCGGGAACACTGAAGCTTTCTTT. This gives the protein CASLMGGVGNTEAFF. Supplemented by reference TRBV2 and TRBJ1-1, the full variable domain reads EPEVTQTPSHQVTQMGQEVILRCVPISNHLYFYWYRQILGQKVEFLVSFYNNEISEKSEIFDDQFSVERPDGSNFTLKIRSTKLEDSAMYFCASLMGGVGNTEAFFGQGTRLTVV.

V and J are TRBV19 and TRBJ1-5, with a tentative D call TRBD1 (5 bases). V was shortened by 6 bases and J by 0 bases, with 9 bases between the two germline ends. The CDR3 is made up of 14 amino acids. CDR1 LNHDA and CDR2 SQIVND come from the germline V gene (reference sequence). This chain's CDR3 is CASRRGSSNQPQHF. As DNA, the CDR3 is TGTGCCAGTAGGCGGGGGAGTAGCAATCAGCCCCAGCATTTT. Full variable domain (remainder filled in from reference TRBV19 and TRBJ1-5): DGGITQSPKYLFRKEGQNVTLSCEQNLNHDAMYWYRQDPGQGLRLIYYSQIVNDFQKGDIAEGYSVSREKKESFPLTVTSAQKNPTAFYLCASRRGSSNQPQHFGDGTRLSIL.

V and J are TRBV28 and TRBJ1-1; possibly TRBD1 for D (5 bases). The ends were cut back, 6 bases at V and 3 bases at J, with 23 bases in the middle. The germline gives CDR1 MDHEN, CDR2 SYDVKM. This CDR3 region has 17 residues. The CDR3 loop reads CASRSLSDSSGDTEAFF. The CDR3 DNA sequence: TGTGCCAGCAGATCCCTCTCCGACAGCTCGGGGGACACTGAAGCTTTCTTT.

The rearrangement links TRBV5-1 to TRBJ2-2; TRBD2 agrees at 7 bases. The CDR3 is made up of 15 amino acids. After removal of 4 bases from V and 6 bases from J, the junction contained 9 bases not matched to a gene. Germline V gives CDR1 SGHRS, CDR2 YFSETQ. The CDR3 DNA is TGCGCCAGCAGCGGTCGGGCGGGAGATTCCGGGGAGCTGTTTTTT. Translation gives CASSGRAGDSGELFF.

The chain uses TRBV7-9 and TRBJ1-1; tentative D call: TRBD1 (5 bases). The V gene's germline CDR1 is SEHNR and CDR2 FQNEAQ (reference sequence). Trimming stripped 5 bases from V and 5 bases from J, with 15 bases between. The CDR3 consists of 14 residues. The CDR3 loop is CASSLPGGQTEAFF. CDR3 nucleotide sequence: TGTGCCAGCAGCCTACCTGGGGGTCAGACTGAAGCTTTCTTT.

The chain links TRBV4-3 to TRBJ2-7; possibly TRBD1 for D (6 bases). V lost 0 bases and J 6 bases, leaving 15 bases between the germline ends. Germline values: CDR1 LGHNA, CDR2 YSLEER. The CDR3 is 15 residues long. The CDR3 DNA follows: TGCGCCAGCAGCCAAGATTTGGGGGCGATGGTCGAGCAGTACTTC. Translation: CASSQDLGAMVEQYF.

The chain employs TRBV7-6 and TRBJ2-7; D might be TRBD1 or TRBD2, each matching 5 bases. Per germline, CDR1 SGHVS and CDR2 FNYEAQ. This CDR3 has 14 amino acids. V was cut by 5 bases and J by 2 bases, with 13 bases left in between. The CDR3 is CASSHRGLAYEQYF. The CDR3 DNA follows: TGTGCCAGCAGCCACCGGGGCCTAGCCTACGAGCAGTACTTC.

The chain has TRBV24-1 and TRBJ1-2; D gene unclear. Deletions cut 2 bases from V and 4 bases from J, with 10 bases between. The CDR3 contains 14 residues. Germline V lookup: CDR1 KGHDR, CDR2 SFDVKD. CDR3 loop: CATSDSGLGYGYTF. The DNA of the CDR3 is TGTGCCACCAGTGATTCGGGTTTGGGCTATGGCTACACCTTC.

The rearrangement links TRBV6-2 or TRBV6-3 to TRBJ2-5; 8 nucleotides line up with TRBD2. V lost 5 bases, J lost 5 bases, and 16 bases stayed unmatched. The CDR3 consists of 17 residues. Germline-derived CDR1 and CDR2 are MNHEY and SVGEGT. The CDR3 bases are TGTGCCAGCAGTCGGGGGGGCCTTTTGACTAGATCGGAGACCCAGTACTTC. Translating it yields CASSRGGLLTRSETQYF.